The 28 T cell receptor beta chains given below trace back to one sample, sequenced in a study of blood T cell repertoires in COVID-19. Profiling relied on immunoSEQ multiplex PCR, and the TCRdb table lists in-frame clones only, not all of them. The sample records 130,000 to 150,000 clones, 80% to 90% being singletons. The sequencing sample was made of peripheral blood. The receptors originated from a woman aged 55-70 years with COVID-19, enrolled during active disease.

CDR3 region: CASSFGDAAYEQYF. The CDR3 DNA follows: TGTGCCAGCAGTTTCGGAGACGCAGCCTACGAGCAGTACTTC. This chain uses TRBV27 with TRBJ2-7; the D is unclear. Germline assignment: CDR1 MNHEY and CDR2 SMNVEV (reference sequence). V was clipped by 3 bases and J by 2 bases, with 11 bases between them. The length of the CDR3 is 14 residues.

The chain employs TRBV7-9 and TRBJ2-4, with 7 nucleotides matching TRBD2. V trimming: 5 bases; J trimming: 5 bases; junction bases outside the gene matches: 9. Germline lookup yields CDR1 SEHNR and CDR2 FQNEAQ (reference sequence). The CDR3 is 15 residues long. CDR3 DNA sequence: TGTGCCAGCAGCACCGAGTGGGACTATGAAAACATTCAGTACTTC. Protein sequence: CASSTEWDYENIQYF.

The chain joins TRBV11-3 to TRBJ1-1, with unresolved D. V gave up 0 bases and J gave up 7 bases, with 9 bases separating them. The germline CDR1 and CDR2 sequences are SGHNT and YENEEA. CDR3 length: 13 amino acids. CDR3 sequence: CASSLDSDGEAFF. CDR3 coding DNA: TGTGCCAGCAGCTTAGATAGCGACGGTGAAGCTTTCTTT.

The chain couples TRBV5-1 to TRBJ1-3, with TRBD1 as a possible D gene (5 bases). From germline, CDR1 is SGHRS and CDR2 YFSETQ. Deletions cut 1 base from V and 3 bases from J, with 11 bases between. The CDR3 sequence is 15 residues long. CDR3 nucleotide sequence: TGCGCCAGCAGCTTGAGTGCAGGGTATGGAAACACCATATATTTT. Translation: CASSLSAGYGNTIYF.

Details on this clone: The germline gene is not matched at one end of the junction; a read error may be the cause. This chain connects TRBV12-3 or TRBV12-4 to TRBJ2-7, with 7 bases fitting TRBD1. CDR3 length: 12 amino acids. CDR3 protein: CASSRSRDSFNF. CDR3 DNA: TGTGCCAGCAGCCGATCCCGGGACAGCTTCAACTTC.

J is TRBJ1-1 and V is TRBV4-1; 7 bases are a match to TRBD1. The V gene's germline CDR1 is MGHRA and CDR2 YSYEKL. The V segment lost 2 bases and the J segment 2 bases; nucleotides outside the gene matches: 5. The CDR3 consists of 15 residues. The CDR3 coding sequence is TGCGCCAGCAGCCAAAGGGGGACAGTTAACACTGAAGCTTTCTTT. This encodes CASSQRGTVNTEAFF.

The chain links TRBV6-5 to TRBJ2-7; D uncertain. Deletions cut 0 bases from V and 7 bases from J, with 16 bases between. Germline assignment: CDR1 MNHEY and CDR2 SVGAGI. There are 15 residues in the CDR3. CDR3 nucleotides: TGTGCCAGCAGTTACTCGAGTGATCAAGCGCGAGAGCAGTACTTC. This codes for CASSYSSDQAREQYF.

The V call is TRBV2, the J call TRBJ2-7; 9 bases line up with TRBD1. Germline V gene sequence: CDR1 SNHLY, CDR2 FYNNEI. The V gene end was trimmed by 6 bases and the J gene end by 6 bases; junction bases not matched to a gene: 3. The CDR3 contains 12 residues. The CDR3: CASRKTGGEQYF. CDR3 bases: TGTGCCAGCAGAAAGACAGGGGGCGAGCAGTACTTC. The whole variable domain, filled in from reference TRBV2 and TRBJ2-7, reads EPEVTQTPSHQVTQMGQEVILRCVPISNHLYFYWYRQILGQKVEFLVSFYNNEISEKSEIFDDQFSVERPDGSNFTLKIRSTKLEDSAMYFCASRKTGGEQYFGPGTRLTVT.

The chain couples TRBV27 to TRBJ2-3, with 9 nucleotides matching TRBD1. In germline, CDR1 is MNHEY, CDR2 SMNVEV (reference sequence). The CDR3 is 16 amino acids. V shed 5 bases, J shed 3 bases, and the junction held 9 bases outside the gene matches. CDR3 residues: CASSAPGQGLTDTQYF. CDR3 bases: TGTGCCAGCAGTGCCCCGGGACAGGGACTTACAGATACGCAGTATTTT.

This chain connects TRBV19 to TRBJ1-5, with a possible D match to TRBD1 (5 bases). The CDR3 runs 15 residues. Germline V gives CDR1 LNHDA, CDR2 SQIVND (reference sequence). The V and J ends lost 7 bases and 4 bases respectively, with 17 bases between them. CDR3 amino acids: CASTVIFGTNQPQHF. In DNA form, the CDR3 reads TGTGCCAGTACCGTTATATTCGGGACTAATCAGCCCCAGCATTTT.

The chain joins TRBV7-9 to TRBJ1-1, with TRBD1 matching 8 bases. The CDR3 covers 16 residues. Germline trimming cut 3 bases from V and 5 bases from J; bases unmatched to any gene: 11. Per germline, CDR1 SEHNR and CDR2 FQNEAQ (reference sequence). The CDR3: CASSFPPQGAGTEAFF. The CDR3 region has the DNA TGTGCCAGCAGCTTCCCCCCCCAGGGGGCGGGTACTGAAGCTTTCTTT.

There are a few counts of this clone. V and J are TRBV2 and TRBJ1-4; TRBD1 matches 10 bases. Germline V gene lookup returns CDR1 SNHLY and CDR2 FYNNEI. This CDR3 has 14 residues. The ends lost 6 bases at V and 4 bases at J; junction bases unmatched: 2. The CDR3 DNA follows: TGTGCCAGCAGATGGACAGGGGGTAATGAAAAACTGTTTTTT. Its translation: CASRWTGGNEKLFF.

This sequence joins TRBV27 and TRBJ1-5; tentatively, D is TRBD1 (6 bases). The length of the CDR3 is 13 residues. V dropped 6 bases and J dropped 4 bases, with 10 bases sitting between them. Germline V gene data show CDR1 as MNHEY and CDR2 as SMNVEV (reference sequence). The CDR3 loop reads CASSKQGNQPQHF. Written as DNA, the CDR3 is TGTGCCAGCAGCAAACAGGGTAATCAGCCCCAGCATTTT.

The chain couples TRBV10-2 to TRBJ2-7; D perhaps matches TRBD2 (6 bases). Germline V lookup: CDR1 WSHSY, CDR2 SAAADI. There are 14 residues in the CDR3. Deletions cut 6 bases from V and 7 bases from J, with 19 bases between. Here the CDR3 reads CASSRDFEREEQYF. CDR3 in DNA: TGCGCCAGCAGCCGGGACTTTGAGCGTGAGGAGCAGTACTTC.

The chain joins TRBV7-7 to TRBJ2-7; unclear D gene. The V and J ends lost 5 bases and 3 bases respectively, with 14 bases between them. CDR3 length equals 14 residues. Germline CDR1 and CDR2: SSHAT and FNYEAQ (reference sequence). DNA of the CDR3: TGTGCCAGCAGCCCTACGCCCGAGAGCTACGAGCAGTACTTC. This encodes CASSPTPESYEQYF.

The chain links TRBV5-4 to TRBJ2-1; D gene unclear. Germline V gives CDR1 SGHNT, CDR2 YYREEE (reference sequence). The CDR3 runs to 19 residues. Trimming left V 2 bases short and J 0 bases short, with 21 bases between. CDR3 sequence (DNA): TGTGCCAGCAGCTTAGACGGTGCGATTCAGGTGTCCTCCTACAATGAGCAGTTCTTC. This encodes CASSLDGAIQVSSYNEQFF.

The CDR3 DNA reads as TGTGCTAGTGGTTTTGGGGCATTGCGGGGCTACTATGGCTACACCTTC. Protein: CASGFGALRGYYGYTF. V and J are TRBV12-5 and TRBJ1-2; a weak D match, TRBD1 (5 bases). The CDR3 is made up of 16 amino acids. Germline CDR1 is LGHNT and CDR2 is FRNRAP. Trimming removed 3 bases from V and 3 bases from J, with 17 bases in between.

This sequence joins TRBV14 and TRBJ2-7; D is unclear. V was trimmed by 6 bases and J by 5 bases, leaving 14 bases between them. The CDR3 spans 13 residues. Germline V gene sequence: CDR1 SGHDN, CDR2 FVKESK. This CDR3 reads CASSEGLRDEQYF. CDR3 sequence (DNA): TGTGCCAGCAGTGAAGGCCTTCGGGACGAGCAGTACTTC.

This chain links TRBV3-1 (or the pseudogene TRBV3-2) with TRBJ1-1; 9 nucleotides line up with TRBD1. Losses at the gene ends were 3 bases for V and 0 bases for J; bases not matched to a gene: 5. From germline, CDR1 is LGHDT and CDR2 YNNKEL (reference sequence). This CDR3 is 16 amino acids long. The DNA for the CDR3 is TGTGCCAGCAGCCAGGGGACAGGGATACTGAACACTGAAGCTTTCTTT. It is translated as CASSQGTGILNTEAFF.

The V call is TRBV11-2, the J call TRBJ1-4, with TRBD1 matching over 8 bases. The CDR3 spans 14 residues. V shed 5 bases, J shed 6 bases, and the junction held 5 bases outside the gene matches. Germline assignment: CDR1 SGHAT and CDR2 FQNNGV. This CDR3 is CASSQDRVYEKLFF. The CDR3 DNA reads TGTGCCAGCAGCCAGGACAGGGTGTATGAAAAACTGTTTTTT.

The chain couples TRBV5-1 to TRBJ1-1; possible D gene TRBD1, 5 bases. The length of the CDR3 is 15 residues. With 1 base removed from V and 4 bases from J, the gap between germline ends came to 14 bases. Germline lookup yields CDR1 SGHRS and CDR2 YFSETQ. This CDR3 is CASSLSREGSTEAFF. Written as DNA, the CDR3 is TGCGCCAGCAGCTTGAGCCGGGAGGGGAGCACTGAAGCTTTCTTT.

V is TRBV19 and J is TRBJ2-7; 11 bases align to TRBD2. The V gene's germline CDR1 is LNHDA and CDR2 SQIVND (reference sequence). With 6 bases clipped from V and 6 bases from J, the junction kept 7 bases outside the gene matches. The CDR3 runs 14 residues. The DNA for the CDR3 is TGTGCCAGTAGGACGACTAGCGGGGTTTCCGAGCAGTACTTC. As protein: CASRTTSGVSEQYF.

The CDR3 region has the DNA TGTGCCAGCAGTTTAATACGGACTAGCGGACTCTACAATGAGCAGTTCTTC. This gives the protein CASSLIRTSGLYNEQFF. The V and J genes are TRBV6-2 or TRBV6-3 and TRBJ2-1; 10 nucleotides line up with TRBD2. This CDR3 spans 17 amino acids. The germline V gene has CDR1 MNHEY and CDR2 SVGEGT. V was pared by 4 bases and J by 3 bases, with 9 bases of the junction left unmatched.

The V and J genes are TRBV7-7 and TRBJ1-1; 7 nucleotides line up with TRBD1. The CDR3 sequence is 13 residues long. Germline trimming cut 5 bases from V and 6 bases from J; bases unmatched to any gene: 6. Looked up from germline, CDR1 is SSHAT and CDR2 is FNYEAQ (reference sequence). The CDR3 DNA is TGTGCCAGCAGCGACGGTCAGGGGGCTGAAGCTTTCTTT. It specifies CASSDGQGAEAFF. Based on the CDR3 plus reference TRBV7-7 and TRBJ1-1, the full variable domain is GAGVSQSPRYKVTKRGQDVTLRCDPISSHATLYWYQQALGQGPEFLTYFNYEAQPDKSGLPSDRFSAERPEGSISTLTIQRTEQRDSAMYRCASSDGQGAEAFFGQGTRLTVV.

The V and J genes are TRBV7-3 and TRBJ2-3, with a tentative D call TRBD2 (6 bases). The CDR3 consists of 13 residues. Looked up from germline, CDR1 is SGHTA and CDR2 is FQGTGA. V dropped 4 bases and J dropped 7 bases, with 12 bases sitting between them. DNA of the CDR3: TGTGCCAGCAGCTCCATGGCGGGGTATACGCAGTATTTT. This encodes CASSSMAGYTQYF.

V usage is TRBV4-3 and J usage is TRBJ1-6, with D possibly matching TRBD1 (6 bases). The CDR3 is 18 residues long. CDR1 is LGHNA and CDR2 is YSLEER in the germline V gene. V was shortened by 0 bases and J by 9 bases, with 21 bases between the two germline ends. CDR3 in DNA: TGCGCCAGCAGCCAAGATAACATGGGAACAGGGAGGGGTTCACCCCTCCACTTT. Translation gives CASSQDNMGTGRGSPLHF.

This clone appeared once. This chain joins TRBV5-1 and TRBJ1-1; maybe TRBD1 (6 bases). Per the germline V gene, CDR1 is SGHRS and CDR2 is YFSETQ. This CDR3 is built from 14 residues. The germline V and J ends were trimmed by 2 bases and 5 bases, with 13 bases remaining between them. CDR3 nucleotide sequence: TGCGCCAGCAGCTTCCAGACAGGACGGACTGAAGCTTTCTTT. Its translation is CASSFQTGRTEAFF. The full variable domain, with the rest looked up from reference TRBV5-1 and TRBJ1-1, is KAGVTQTPRYLIKTRGQQVTLSCSPISGHRSVSWYQQTPGQGLQFLFEYFSETQRNKGNFPGRFSGRQFSNSRSEMNVSTLELGDSALYLCASSFQTGRTEAFFGQGTRLTVV.

The chain combines TRBV10-1 with TRBJ2-7, with D possibly TRBD2 on 7 matching bases. CDR1 and CDR2 from the germline V gene are WNHNN and SYGVQD (reference sequence). This CDR3 contains 14 residues. Trimming stripped 4 bases from V and 4 bases from J, with 14 bases between. The CDR3 protein is CASSAGGPDYEQYF. The CDR3 DNA sequence: TGCGCCAGCAGTGCCGGGGGGCCGGATTACGAGCAGTACTTC.